This paragraph reports one TCR beta chain. The sample originates from a study of control samples from healthy donors and cancer patients. The CDR3 runs 14 residues. V lost 5 bases and J 4 bases, leaving 12 bases between the germline ends. Germline loops: CDR1 SGHTA, CDR2 FQGNSA. Profiled with immunoSEQ multiplex PCR; TCRdb holds only in-frame clones, not every one. The table lists 55,000 to 80,000 clones, roughly 90% of them singletons. The sample was PBMCs. The J gene is TRBJ2-1, the V gene TRBV7-2, with D perhaps TRBD2 (6 bases). This TCR came from a man in his sixties with colorectal cancer. Written as DNA, the CDR3 is TGTGCCAGCAGCGACCGACTAGTATACAATGAGCAGTTCTTC. It encodes CASSDRLVYNEQFF.